This passage covers 30 T cell receptor beta chains from one sample sequenced in a study of tumor-infiltrating lymphocytes in primary liver carcinoma. Unsorted bulk tissue of roughly 18-31 mg yielded co-extracted RNA and DNA. Constant-region priming of approximately 500 ng total RNA yielded TCR beta cDNA. Each TCR beta library was derived from three nested multiplex PCR rounds that employed slightly modified ARM-PCR. Primers for the first two PCR rounds were TRBV1-TRBV30 forward primers and a C-beta reverse primer (approximately 10 cycles per round). TCRdb redid the calling of the multiplex PCR reads with MiXCR, one entry per CDR3 protein. Found here are 52,000 or so distinct CDR3 sequences, around 77% of them singletons; the top ten hold roughly a quarter. The sample was liver tumor tissue from sampling region 5. Stated subset: tumor region T5, tumor centre. The receptors derive from a middle-aged man with primary liver carcinoma and hepatitis B virus infection.

The table lists this clonotype with a few counts. This chain's CDR3 is CASSSNWEGLQYF. The CDR3 coding sequence is TGTGCCAGCAGCTCAAACTGGGAAGGCCTGCAGTATTTT. The chain uses TRBV7-2 and TRBJ2-3; no definite D call. The germline gives CDR1 SGHTA, CDR2 FQGNSA. The length of the CDR3 is 13 residues. V was trimmed by 4 bases and J by 11 bases, leaving 16 bases between them.

This clonotype was observed many times. The V gene is TRBV4-2, the J gene TRBJ2-1, with D possibly being TRBD2 (6 bases). There are 15 residues in the CDR3. Between the trimmed V and J ends, which lost 2 bases and 4 bases, there was a span of 12 bases. Per the germline V gene, CDR1 is LGHNA and CDR2 is YNFKEQ. CDR3 coding DNA: TGTGCCAGCAGCCAAATGGGAGGAGGATACAATGAGCAGTTCTTC. Amino acids: CASSQMGGGYNEQFF.

As regards this clonotype: Just one base apart from a much larger clone, this may be a read error. The chain links TRBV14 to TRBJ1-6; D remains unclear. The CDR3 has 15 residues. Deletions cut 0 bases from V and 7 bases from J, with 10 bases between. Germline CDR1 reads SGHDN; CDR2 reads FVKESK. CDR3 sequence: CASSQEFPWNSPLHF. DNA for the CDR3: TGTGCCAGCAGCCAAGAGTTTCCGTGGAATTCACCCCTCCACTTT.

The J gene is TRBJ2-7, the V gene TRBV5-4; 9 positions agree with TRBD1. The germline gives CDR1 SGHNT, CDR2 YYREEE (reference sequence). With 4 bases clipped from V and 5 bases from J, the junction kept 10 bases outside the gene matches. The CDR3 length is 15 residues. CDR3 sequence reads: CASSPAGTGINEQYF. The CDR3 nucleotides read TGTGCCAGCAGCCCAGCCGGGACAGGGATTAACGAGCAGTACTTC. The full variable domain, its missing parts supplied by reference TRBV5-4 and TRBJ2-7, is ETGVTQSPTHLIKTRGQQVTLRCSSQSGHNTVSWYQQALGQGPQFIFQYYREEENGRGNFPPRFSGLQFPNYSSELNVNALELDDSALYLCASSPAGTGINEQYFGPGTRLTVT.

The chain has TRBV5-1 and TRBJ2-7, with D maybe TRBD2 (6 bases). This CDR3 region has 15 residues. Germline V gene sequence: CDR1 SGHRS, CDR2 YFSETQ. V was trimmed by 4 bases and J by 4 bases, leaving 18 bases between them. CDR3 DNA: TGCGCCAGCAGCATGGATGGGACTTTCCGATACGAGCAGTACTTC. This gives the protein CASSMDGTFRYEQYF. The full variable domain, its missing parts supplied by reference TRBV5-1 and TRBJ2-7, is KAGVTQTPRYLIKTRGQQVTLSCSPISGHRSVSWYQQTPGQGLQFLFEYFSETQRNKGNFPGRFSGRQFSNSRSEMNVSTLELGDSALYLCASSMDGTFRYEQYFGPGTRLTVT.

Concerning this clonotype itself: One end of the junction does not line up with germline, which may come from a read error. The chain links TRBV6-1 to TRBJ2-3; D uncertain. In germline, CDR1 is MNHNS, CDR2 SASEGT. The CDR3 contains 13 residues. CDR3 protein: CAITSGHTDTQYF. The CDR3 DNA sequence: TGTGCCATCACATCGGGCCACACAGATACGCAATATTTT.

A remark on this clonotype: Germline is not matched at one junction end, which may reflect a read error. The genes are TRBV12-3 or TRBV12-4 and TRBJ1-4; possibly TRBD1 for D (6 bases). The CDR3 contains 13 residues. CDR3 region: CARSLSGVEILFF. The CDR3 DNA is TGTGCCAGAAGTTTATCAGGGGTCGAAATACTGTTTTTT.

This clonotype was seen repeatedly, ten times or more. V and J are TRBV20-1 and TRBJ2-5; 12 bases match TRBD2. The CDR3 spans 14 residues. Trimming cost V 4 bases and J 3 bases; bases outside gene matches: 3. Germline CDR1 and CDR2: DFQATT and SNEGSKA (reference sequence). CDR3 sequence (DNA): TGCAGTGCTACCAGACTAGCGGGAGAAGAGACCCAGTACTTC. Protein: CSATRLAGEETQYF.

As to this clonotype: One end of the junction fails to match germline, which may point to a read error. The rearrangement joins TRBV5-1 to TRBJ2-3, with D possibly TRBD2 on 5 matching bases. Germline CDR1 reads SGHRS; CDR2 reads YFSETQ. There are 18 residues in the CDR3. DNA of the CDR3: TGCGCCAGCAGCTCTGGACTCCGACTGGAAACCCTAACAGATACGCAGTATTTC. As protein: CASSSGLRLETLTDTQYF.

The CDR3 DNA follows: TGCGCCAGCAGCCTCGGCCCGGGACAGAGCAACTCTGGAAACACCATATATTTT. Translating gives CASSLGPGQSNSGNTIYF. V usage is TRBV4-1 and J usage is TRBJ1-3; 7 bases fit TRBD1. With V trimmed by 4 bases and J by 0 bases, 12 bases remained unmatched. The CDR3 totals 18 residues. The germline V gene encodes CDR1 MGHRA and CDR2 YSYEKL.

As for this clonotype: One junction end disagrees with the germline gene, perhaps due to a read error. The chain couples TRBV29-1 to TRBJ1-2; no definite D call. CDR3 length: 13 residues. The V gene's germline CDR1 is SQVTM and CDR2 ANQGSEA. The CDR3 bases are TGCAGAGTTGAATTAGCCGGGTTCTATGACTACACCTTC. It yields the protein CRVELAGFYDYTF.

About this clonotype: Compared with germline, one end of the junction differs, possibly owing to a read error. CDR3 protein: CAGSSGPMNYGYTF. In DNA, the CDR3 is TGTGCCGGCAGCTCCGGACCAATGAACTACGGCTACACTTTC. The V and J genes are TRBV6-2 or TRBV6-3 and TRBJ1-2; no firm D call. CDR1 MNHEY and CDR2 SVGEGT come from the germline V gene. CDR3 length: 14 amino acids.

This clonotype showed up just a few times. The rearrangement joins TRBV6-1 to TRBJ2-1, with 7 bases identical to TRBD2. The germline gives CDR1 MNHNS, CDR2 SASEGT. Trimming at V came to 2 bases and at J to 6 bases, leaving 7 bases not matched to a gene. CDR3 length: 15 amino acids. CDR3: CASSERLAASNEQFF. Here the CDR3 DNA reads TGTGCCAGCAGTGAAAGACTAGCAGCCTCCAATGAGCAGTTCTTC.

Worth noting for this clonotype: Here the CDR3 omits its conserved ending phenylalanine or tryptophan, so a read error is the likely source. The chain carries TRBV11-2 and TRBJ2-7; 7 bases match TRBD1. The CDR3 runs 15 residues. V lost 5 bases and J lost 5; bases outside the gene matches: 12. The germline V gene has CDR1 SGHAT and CDR2 FQNNGV. The chain's CDR3 is CASSLRCTGENEQYL. The CDR3 DNA is TGTGCCAGCAGCCTACGATGCACAGGGGAAAACGAGCAGTACCTC.

The J gene is TRBJ2-7, the V gene TRBV6-1, with D possibly matching TRBD2 (6 bases). Trimming removed 6 bases from V and 4 bases from J, with 19 bases in between. The CDR3 totals 15 residues. CDR1 and CDR2 (germline): MNHNS, SASEGT. CDR3 nucleotides: TGTGCCAGCAGCTGGAAACCGGGAGAGGTGTACGAGCAGTACTTC. Protein: CASSWKPGEVYEQYF.

With regard to this clonotype: The junction departs from the called germline gene at one end, perhaps through a read error. The chain links TRBV11-3 to TRBJ2-3; 7 bases align to TRBD2. Germline V lookup: CDR1 SGHNT, CDR2 YENEEA. This CDR3 is built from 15 residues. The CDR3 protein is CPSSFIGRRTDTQYF. CDR3 nucleotide sequence: TGCCCCAGCAGCTTTATCGGGAGGCGGACAGATACGCAGTATTTT. The variable domain in full, with the rest retrieved from reference TRBV11-3 and TRBJ2-3, is EAGVVQSPRYKIIEKKQPVAFWCNPISGHNTLYWYLQNLGQGPELLIRYENEEAVDDSQLPKDRFSAERLKGVDSTLKIQPAELGDSAVYLCPSSFIGRRTDTQYFGPGTRLTVL.

This clonotype was seen a single time. The V gene is TRBV4-1, the J gene TRBJ1-2, with D maybe TRBD1 (5 bases). From germline, CDR1 is MGHRA and CDR2 YSYEKL. The CDR3 length is 20 residues. CDR3: CATSQEGYPPAAQPIYGYTF. In DNA, the CDR3 is TGCGCTACCAGCCAAGAGGGGTACCCCCCCGCTGCCCAACCTATCTATGGCTACACCTTC.

Comment on this clonotype: A junction end diverges from the germline sequence, so it may reflect a read error. The gene calls are TRBV5-1 and TRBJ1-2; the D gene is possibly TRBD1 (6 bases). The V gene's germline CDR1 is SGHRS and CDR2 YFSETQ. The CDR3 is 15 residues long. The CDR3 region has the DNA TGCGCCAGCAACTTGGACCCCAGGACAGCGTATGGCTACACCTTC. Encoded protein: CASNLDPRTAYGYTF. The complete variable domain, with remaining parts taken from reference TRBV5-1 and TRBJ1-2, reads KAGVTQTPRYLIKTRGQQVTLSCSPISGHRSVSWYQQTPGQGLQFLFEYFSETQRNKGNFPGRFSGRQFSNSRSEMNVSTLELGDSALYLCASNLDPRTAYGYTFGSGTRLTVV.

Concerning this clonotype itself: The conserved phenylalanine or tryptophan normally closing the CDR3 is absent here, so this likely arose from a read error. The chain joins TRBV11-2 to TRBJ2-6; 8 nucleotides agree with TRBD1. The CDR3 totals 21 residues. The germline V gene encodes CDR1 SGHAT and CDR2 FQNNGV. CDR3 in amino acids: CASSMGGDRGISLPGAKVLTL. CDR3 sequence (DNA): TGTGCCAGCAGCATGGGGGGAGACAGGGGCATTTCCCTCCCTGGGGCCAAGGTCCTGACTCTC.

Worth noting for this clonotype: Compared with germline, one end of the junction differs, possibly owing to a read error. The rearrangement links TRBV7-9 to TRBJ2-5; D is uncertain. CDR3 length: 11 amino acids. Looked up from germline, CDR1 is SEHNR and CDR2 is FQNEAQ (reference sequence). The CDR3 DNA reads as TGTGCCAGCAGCTTGATAGAGACCCACTACTTC. Translation gives CASSLIETHYF.

About this clonotype itself: One end of the junction does not line up with germline, which may come from a read error. The CDR3 reads CASAGGNKSPLRF. The CDR3 DNA follows: TGTGCCAGCGCGGGCGGAAATAAATCTCCCCTCCGCTTT. The rearrangement links TRBV11-2 to TRBJ1-6; D gene unclear. This CDR3 region has 13 residues. Germline values: CDR1 SGHAT, CDR2 FQNNGV.

A note on this clonotype: One junction end disagrees with the germline gene, perhaps due to a read error. The J gene is TRBJ2-1, the V gene TRBV6-1, with 7 bases lining up with TRBD1. Germline CDR1 reads MNHNS; CDR2 reads SASEGT. This CDR3 has 15 residues. The CDR3 sequence is CASRVTGSSYNEQFF. The CDR3 nucleotides read TGTGCCAGCAGGGTGACAGGGAGCTCCTACAATGAGCAATTCTTC.

This chain joins TRBV4-2 and TRBJ2-7, with a weak D call TRBD1 (5 bases). Per germline, CDR1 LGHNA and CDR2 YNFKEQ. The V gene lost 10 bases and the J gene lost 3 bases, with 22 bases spanning the gap. The CDR3 loop spans 15 amino acids. This chain's CDR3 is CATCQDKGNGYEQYF. DNA of the CDR3: TGTGCCACCTGTCAAGATAAGGGGAACGGCTACGAGCAGTACTTC.

Turning to this clonotype: At one end, the junction sequence differs from germline, possibly due to a read error. This sequence joins TRBV12-3 or TRBV12-4 and TRBJ2-6; TRBD2 might be the D (6 bases). The CDR3 sequence is 17 residues long. Here the CDR3 reads CASSPRIGDSWANVLAF. The CDR3 DNA reads TGTGCCAGCAGTCCCCGTATAGGGGACTCTTGGGCCAACGTCCTGGCTTTC.

V is TRBV10-3 and J is TRBJ2-7; D not resolved. CDR3 length equals 18 residues. From germline, CDR1 is ENHRY and CDR2 SYGVKD. The CDR3 sequence is CAIGESVQPVRRAYEQYF. The CDR3 DNA reads as TGTGCTATCGGTGAGTCGGTCCAGCCGGTCCGTAGAGCCTACGAGCAGTACTTC.

A remark on this clonotype: Mismatch with germline at one junction end may stem from a read error. CDR3 sequence reads: CASSIRGRDNEQSF. The CDR3 bases are TGTGCCAGCAGCATAAGAGGACGGGATAATGAGCAGTCCTTC. This sequence joins TRBV11-3 and TRBJ2-1, with D perhaps TRBD2 (5 bases). Germline values: CDR1 SGHNT, CDR2 YENEEA. CDR3 length: 14 amino acids.

As for this clonotype: An end of the junction differs from the germline gene, which may be a read error. This sequence joins TRBV11-1 and TRBJ2-6; D possibly corresponds to TRBD1 (5 bases). Germline V gene sequence: CDR1 SGHAT, CDR2 FQDESV (reference sequence). This CDR3 has 14 residues. The CDR3 region has the DNA TGTGACAGCCGCTGGAACTCTGGGGCCAATGTCCTGACTTTC. It yields the protein CDSRWNSGANVLTF.

About this clonotype itself: One end of the junction is discordant with germline, which a read error may explain. This chain links TRBV29-1 with TRBJ2-5; D may be TRBD2 (5 bases). CDR3 length equals 15 residues. CDR1 SQVTM and CDR2 ANQGSEA come from the germline V gene. CDR3 nucleotides: TGTAGCGTTGAAGGACCCGGGCACTTCCAAGACACCCAATATTTC. It specifies CSVEGPGHFQDTQYF.

In its sample, this clonotype ranks as medium-sized. The rearrangement links TRBV30 to TRBJ2-7, with D tentatively TRBD2 (6 bases). This CDR3 has 13 residues. The V gene lost 2 bases and the J gene lost 0 bases, with 8 bases spanning the gap. Germline CDR1 GTSNPN, CDR2 SVGIG (reference sequence). CDR3 bases: TGTGCCTGGAGTAGGGAGGACTCCTACGAGCAGTACTTC. This translates into CAWSREDSYEQYF. Variable domain in full (rest from reference TRBV30 and TRBJ2-7): SQTIHQWPATLVQPVGSPLSLECTVEGTSNPNLYWYRQAAGRGLQLLFYSVGIGQISSEVPQNLSASRPQDRQFILSSKKLLLSDSGFYLCAWSREDSYEQYFGPGTRLTVT.

For this clonotype: At one of its ends the junction is not consistent with the germline gene, which may arise from a read error. This rearrangement joins TRBV4-1 to TRBJ1-5, with 9 bases lining up with TRBD1. There are 15 residues in the CDR3. Germline V lookup: CDR1 MGHRA, CDR2 YSYEKL. This chain's CDR3 is CASGQRDRANQPQHF. In DNA form, the CDR3 reads TGCGCCAGCGGCCAACGGGACAGGGCCAATCAGCCTCAGCATTTT.